The 5 T cell receptor beta chains presented below share a single source sample, sequenced in a study of cytomegalovirus exposure and HLA in healthy donors. Assay used: immunoSEQ multiplex PCR; TCRdb lists only in-frame clones, some missing. The repertoire holds under 75,000 clones, approximately 80% seen once, with about 3% in the top ten. Sequencing was performed on PBMCs. The receptor source for this set is a man under 40 in good health and CMV-seronegative.

The chain employs TRBV6-5 and TRBJ1-6; tentatively, D is TRBD1 (6 bases). Looked up from germline, CDR1 is MNHEY and CDR2 is SVGAGI. V was clipped by 8 bases and J by 5 bases, with 16 bases between them. The CDR3 length is 15 residues. Written as DNA, the CDR3 is TGTGCCAGCCGGTTCTGGGGGCTCGATAATTCACCCCTCCACTTT. Amino acids: CASRFWGLDNSPLHF.

The rearrangement joins TRBV27 to TRBJ1-5; TRBD1 is a possible D gene (6 bases). The CDR3 sequence is 14 residues long. Germline values: CDR1 MNHEY, CDR2 SMNVEV (reference sequence). Deletions cut 4 bases from V and 7 bases from J, with 14 bases between. The CDR3, as DNA: TGTGCCAGCAGTTATACAGGGTATGGGCAGCCCCAGCATTTT. It is translated as CASSYTGYGQPQHF.

The chain carries TRBV19 and TRBJ2-2, with TRBD2 matching 16 bases. Unmatched junction bases numbered 7, after V lost 8 bases and J lost 4 bases. CDR3 length: 17 residues. Germline V gives CDR1 LNHDA, CDR2 SQIVND (reference sequence). The CDR3 bases are TGTGCCAGTTGGGGACTAGCGGGAGGGCGGGGCACCGGGGAGCTGTTTTTT. Protein sequence: CASWGLAGGRGTGELFF.

The chain carries TRBV5-1 and TRBJ2-3, with D possibly being TRBD1 (6 bases). Germline-derived CDR1 and CDR2 are SGHRS and YFSETQ. The germline V and J ends were trimmed by 2 bases and 4 bases, with 14 bases remaining between them. The CDR3 extends over 15 amino acids. The CDR3 here is CASSLDTGLADTQYF. CDR3 coding DNA: TGCGCCAGCAGCTTAGATACAGGGCTCGCAGATACGCAGTATTTT.

J is TRBJ2-7 and V is TRBV13, with D possibly matching TRBD1 (6 bases). The CDR3 runs to 13 residues. Germline CDR1 PRHDT, CDR2 FYEKMQ (reference sequence). V was shortened by 5 bases and J by 4 bases, with 12 bases between the two germline ends. CDR3: CASSHRAGYEQYV. The CDR3 nucleotides read TGTGCCAGCAGCCACAGGGCCGGGTACGAGCAGTACGTC.